This T cell receptor (beta chain) appears in the sequencing data of a study of shared clonotypes between healthy human individuals. Profiled with immunoSEQ multiplex PCR; TCRdb holds only in-frame clones, not every one. Of around 2,100,000 clones listed, about 95% are singletons. As defined, naive CD8 cells were CD45RO-negative and positively selected for CCR7, with terminally differentiated effector memory CD45RA+ cells excluded. Recent acute infections and vaccinations were absent in the healthy HIV-negative adult donors. Only one count was recorded for this clone. Its antigen is as yet unknown. This same CDR3 is encoded by further DNA sequences in the sample. Trimming removed 0 bases at V and 5 bases at J, with 12 bases between. Per the germline V gene, CDR1 is SGHRS and CDR2 is YFSETQ. The CDR3 contains 14 residues. The study, taken as a whole, reports: Represented diversity, genetic and exposure-history alike, was limited by few donors. Clonotypes that were shared across four donors made up around 5.5% of naive CD4 clonotypes. Compared with clonotypes that all four donors shared, non-shared clonotypes had lower generation probabilities.

The clonotype was recovered from a young man in good health. Sequenced material: naive CD8+ T cells sorted from blood. The V gene is TRBV5-1, the J gene TRBJ2-7; a possible D gene is TRBD2 (5 bases). CDR3 sequence reads: CASSLVGERNEQYF. CDR3 bases: TGCGCCAGCAGCTTGGTTGGGGAGAGGAACGAGCAGTACTTC.